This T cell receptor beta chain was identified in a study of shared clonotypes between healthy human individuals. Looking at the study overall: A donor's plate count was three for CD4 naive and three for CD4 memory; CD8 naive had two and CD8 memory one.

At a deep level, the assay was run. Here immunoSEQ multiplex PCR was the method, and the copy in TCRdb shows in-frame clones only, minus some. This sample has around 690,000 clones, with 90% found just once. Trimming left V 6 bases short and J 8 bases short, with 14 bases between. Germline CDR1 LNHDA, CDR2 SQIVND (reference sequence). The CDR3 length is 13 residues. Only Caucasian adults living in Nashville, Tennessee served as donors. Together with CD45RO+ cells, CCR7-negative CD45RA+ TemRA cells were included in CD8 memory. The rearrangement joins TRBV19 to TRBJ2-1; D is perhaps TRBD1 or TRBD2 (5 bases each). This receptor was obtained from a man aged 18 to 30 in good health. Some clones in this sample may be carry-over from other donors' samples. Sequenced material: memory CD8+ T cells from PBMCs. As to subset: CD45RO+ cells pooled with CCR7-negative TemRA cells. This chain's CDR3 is CASSRGRIDEQFF. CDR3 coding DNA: TGTGCCAGTAGCCGGGGACGGATCGATGAGCAGTTCTTC.